These T cell receptor beta chains were read from a single sample in a study of vaccination and CD4 T cells after COVID-19. Using its own MiXCR run on the PCR reads, TCRdb lists one record per CDR3 protein. Among around 6,300 distinct CDR3 sequences listed, about three quarters were seen once. The antigens for these receptors are not known. Sequencing input: CD4+ T cells from blood, cultured in vitro. Source of these receptors: a human donor in good health. The CDR3 runs from the conserved cysteine through the conserved F or W. Fields, in order: D gene, V gene, clone size, J gene, CDR3 protein, CDR3 DNA. A D gene is named only where the DNA matches it firmly. Size tells how often a clone was seen (once, few, many) or the class of an expanded clone, and some rows leave it out.

TRBD1	TRBV19	.	TRBJ2-3	CASSIDGTGASDTQYF	TGTGCCAGTAGTATAGATGGGACAGGGGCATCAGATACGCAGTATTTT
.	TRBV10-1	once	TRBJ2-2	CASSPGPKRRTGELFF	TGCGCCAGCAGCCCCGGACCCAAACGGCGCACCGGGGAGCTGTTTTTT
.	TRBV19	.	TRBJ1-1	CASSIVGSPNTEAFF	TGTGCCAGTAGTATAGTAGGGTCGCCGAACACTGAAGCTTTCTTT
TRBD2	TRBV5-4	.	TRBJ2-5	CASSGNGLAVETQYF	TGTGCCAGCAGCGGGAACGGACTAGCGGTGGAGACCCAGTACTTC
.	TRBV20-1	few	TRBJ2-5	CSATDNRETQYF	TGCAGTGCTACCGACAACAGAGAGACCCAGTACTTC
.	TRBV9	once	TRBJ1-2	CASSPTPAGDLYGYTF	TGTGCCAGCAGCCCAACGCCGGCAGGTGACCTCTATGGCTACACCTTC
.	TRBV5-5	.	TRBJ1-1	CASSWGRGGGTEAFF	TGTGCCAGCAGCTGGGGCCGGGGGGGAGGGACTGAAGCTTTCTTT
TRBD1	TRBV20-1	.	TRBJ2-7	CSASLDRTYEQYF	TGCAGTGCTTCCCTGGACAGGACCTACGAGCAGTACTTC
TRBD2	TRBV7-9	.	TRBJ2-1	CASLTSGGSNEQFF	TGTGCCAGCCTTACTAGCGGGGGGTCCAATGAGCAGTTCTTC
.	TRBV30	.	TRBJ2-5	CAWSAGDLKTQYF	TGTGCCTGGAGTGCGGGTGATTTGAAAACCCAGTACTTC
.	TRBV5-1	once	TRBJ1-2	CASSPDGRNYGYTF	TGCGCCAGCAGCCCTGACGGTCGTAACTATGGCTACACCTTC
.	TRBV10-3	.	TRBJ2-5	CATAPGPQETQYF	TGTGCCACGGCTCCGGGACCACAAGAGACCCAGTACTTC
.	TRBV6-1	few	TRBJ1-2	CASSEQANGGGYTF	TGTGCCAGCAGTGAACAGGCGAACGGTGGTGGCTACACCTTC
.	TRBV6-1	.	TRBJ2-1	CASRMGNPYNEQFF	TGTGCCAGCAGGATGGGGAATCCCTACAATGAGCAGTTCTTC
.	TRBV7-8	.	TRBJ1-6	CASSSIGNYNSPLHF	TGTGCCAGCAGCTCGATCGGGAACTATAATTCACCCCTCCACTTT
TRBD1	TRBV19	.	TRBJ1-2	CAGGLRDRAVGYGYTF	TGTGCCGGGGGACTCCGGGACAGGGCGGTTGGCTATGGCTACACCTTC
.	TRBV20-1	.	TRBJ1-1	CSASSGLTEAFF	TGCAGTGCTAGCTCAGGGTTGACTGAAGCTTTCTTT
.	TRBV18	.	TRBJ1-5	CASSPREGNQPQHF	TGTGCCAGCTCACCACGGGAGGGTAATCAGCCCCAGCATTTT
.	TRBV20-1	once	TRBJ2-3	CSAPPFDGGTDTQYF	TGCAGTGCGCCGCCTTTCGACGGAGGCACAGATACGCAGTATTTT
.	TRBV20-1	.	TRBJ1-6	CSASFRDNSPLHF	TGCAGTGCTAGTTTCAGAGATAATTCACCCCTCCACTTT
.	TRBV6-2/TRBV6-3	once	TRBJ1-6	CASSYSRTFQSSYNSPLHF	TGTGCCAGCAGTTACTCCCGGACATTTCAGAGCTCCTATAATTCACCCCTCCACTTT
.	TRBV20-1	.	TRBJ1-5	CSASSRRVTGNNQPQHF	TGCAGTGCTAGCAGCCGAAGGGTGACAGGCAATAATCAGCCCCAGCATTTT
TRBD1	TRBV6-1	once	TRBJ1-5	CASSAGTGVYSNQPQHF	TGTGCCAGCAGTGCTGGGACAGGGGTTTATAGCAATCAGCCCCAGCATTTT
.	TRBV6-1	.	TRBJ1-6	CASTAHYNSPLHF	TGTGCCAGTACAGCTCATTATAATTCACCCCTCCACTTT
.	TRBV7-2	few	TRBJ2-3	CASSASTDTQYF	TGTGCCAGCAGCGCTAGCACAGATACGCAGTATTTT
TRBD2	TRBV24-1	.	TRBJ2-3	CATSDSGGRTDTQYF	TGTGCCACCAGTGACTCGGGAGGGCGAACAGATACGCAGTATTTT
TRBD1	TRBV11-3	.	TRBJ2-3	CASSPRQGAADTQYF	TGTGCCAGCAGCCCCAGACAGGGGGCTGCAGATACGCAGTATTTT
.	TRBV7-9	.	TRBJ1-1	CASSLQGGYTEAFF	TGTGCCAGCAGCTTACAGGGTGGCTACACTGAAGCTTTCTTT
TRBD1	TRBV7-6	.	TRBJ1-6	CASSPPGTGNSPLHF	TGTGCCAGCAGCCCTCCGGGGACAGGGAATTCACCCCTCCACTTT
.	TRBV12-3/TRBV12-4	.	TRBJ1-1	CASSSNRAMGGTEAFF	TGTGCCAGCAGCTCCAACAGGGCGATGGGGGGAACTGAAGCTTTCTTT
.	TRBV7-2	.	TRBJ1-2	CASSLGGLYGYTF	TGTGCCAGCAGCTTAGGGGGGCTATACGGCTACACCTTC
TRBD1	TRBV20-1	.	TRBJ1-6	CSAVKGQVHSPLHF	TGCAGTGCCGTGAAGGGACAGGTACATTCACCCCTCCACTTT
.	TRBV11-2	.	TRBJ2-3	CASSLAWASTDTQYF	TGTGCCAGCAGCTTAGCTTGGGCTAGCACAGATACGCAGTATTTT
.	TRBV11-2	few	TRBJ1-1	CASSVTANTEAFF	TGTGCCAGCAGCGTTACAGCTAACACTGAAGCTTTCTTT
TRBD1	TRBV10-3	few	TRBJ1-1	CAISEPGQGNTEAFF	TGTGCCATCAGTGAGCCGGGACAGGGGAACACTGAAGCTTTCTTT
.	TRBV7-2	.	TRBJ2-3	CASSLDRRGTDTQYF	TGTGCCAGCAGCTTAGATCGGCGCGGCACAGATACGCAGTATTTT
TRBD2	TRBV10-1	few	TRBJ2-3	CASSEIHGLAGGTDTQYF	TGCGCCAGCAGTGAGATCCACGGACTAGCGGGGGGCACAGATACGCAGTATTTT
.	TRBV7-8	few	TRBJ1-5	CASSPGVGNQPQHF	TGTGCCAGCAGCCCAGGGGTTGGGAATCAGCCCCAGCATTTT
TRBD1	TRBV6-5	.	TRBJ2-1	CASSYGTGLNEQFF	TGTGCCAGCAGTTACGGGACAGGGTTGAATGAGCAGTTCTTC
TRBD1	TRBV6-1	.	TRBJ2-2	CASSGTGGTGELFF	TGTGCCAGCAGTGGGACAGGGGGCACCGGGGAGCTGTTTTTT
.	TRBV6-1	.	TRBJ1-6	CASGSYNSPLHF	TGTGCCTCCGGCTCCTATAATTCACCCCTCCACTTT
TRBD1	TRBV6-1	.	TRBJ1-1	CASSLTGGTEAFF	TGTGCCAGCAGCCTAACAGGGGGCACTGAAGCTTTCTTT
TRBD2	TRBV2	.	TRBJ2-3	CASTKTWGGVSTDTQYF	TGTGCCAGCACCAAAACCTGGGGGGGGGTTAGCACAGATACGCAGTATTTT
.	TRBV2	.	TRBJ2-5	CASSSGETQYF	TGTGCCAGCTCCTCTGGGGAGACCCAGTACTTC
.	TRBV12-3/TRBV12-4	.	TRBJ1-2	CASSLGAQNYGYTF	TGTGCCAGCAGTTTAGGGGCACAAAACTATGGCTACACCTTC
TRBD1	TRBV6-1	.	TRBJ1-1	CASTGGGPEAGAFF	TGTGCCAGCACCGGAGGGGGCCCGGAGGCGGGAGCTTTCTTT
.	TRBV2	.	TRBJ2-3	CASSGYGGSQYF	TGTGCCAGCAGTGGATACGGGGGCTCGCAGTATTTT
.	TRBV20-1	.	TRBJ1-2	CSARDMSRGTNYGYTF	TGCAGTGCTAGAGACATGTCCCGGGGCACTAACTATGGCTACACCTTC
.	TRBV6-4	.	TRBJ1-2	CASSDNFGYTF	TGTGCCAGCAGTGACAACTTTGGCTACACCTTC
TRBD1	TRBV19	.	TRBJ2-7	CASSTNRGRGYEQYF	TGTGCCAGTAGTACAAACAGGGGGCGAGGATACGAGCAGTACTTC
TRBD1	TRBV2	.	TRBJ1-6	CASSDRQGANSPLHF	TGTGCCAGCAGTGACCGACAGGGGGCTAATTCACCCCTCCACTTT
TRBD2	TRBV20-1	.	TRBJ2-7	CSASLASGGYEQYF	TGCAGTGCTTCGCTTGCTAGCGGGGGATACGAGCAGTACTTC
.	TRBV19	.	TRBJ1-5	CASSPQDRSNQPQHF	TGTGCCAGTAGTCCTCAGGACCGTAGCAATCAGCCCCAGCATTTT
.	TRBV19	.	TRBJ2-7	CASSIGSRYEQYF	TGTGCCAGTAGTATAGGATCCAGGTACGAGCAGTACTTC
.	TRBV6-1	.	TRBJ1-2	CASSEVVGVYGYTF	TGTGCCAGCAGTGAAGTTGTGGGAGTCTATGGCTACACCTTC
.	TRBV2	once	TRBJ1-3	CASSPTDRNTIYF	TGTGCCAGCAGTCCGACAGACCGAAACACCATATATTTT